The following is a TCR beta chain sequence with its context. The antigen remains undetermined. Graves' hyperthyroidism was deemed stable given no ophthalmopathy progression within 18 months. Diagnoses were established using clinical symptoms, serum thyroxine and TRAb, thyroid ultrasound and orbital computed tomography. The data are from a study of T cells in Graves' hyperthyroidism and ophthalmopathy. Study-wide points: Blood also showed most of the thyroid clonotypes that were expanded above 0.001.

RNA transcripts served as the template for amplifying TCR beta CDR3 regions. When the TCR CDR3 underwent first-round RT-PCR, the HTBI primer set was used. Each CDR3 protein gets one entry after TCRdb re-called the multiplex PCR reads with MiXCR. The sample comprises 540,000 or so distinct CDR3 sequences, around 14% of which are singletons, and approximately 7.4% rests with the top ten. The germline V gene has CDR1 KGHDR and CDR2 SFDVKD. The CDR3 sequence is 16 residues long. V lost 3 bases, J lost 8 bases, and 18 bases lay in between. This TCR was recovered from a woman in her 30s with Graves' hyperthyroidism. The V gene is TRBV24-1, the J gene TRBJ2-2, with D perhaps assigned TRBD1 or TRBD2 (5 bases each). Material: blood. The CDR3 DNA reads TGTGCCACCAGTGATCGGGGCGGCGGAAGGGTAGGGGAGCTGTTTTTT. It yields the protein CATSDRGGGRVGELFF.